This T cell receptor (beta chain) was sequenced for a study of blood T cell dynamics during melanoma immunotherapy. Study-level information: First-line therapy was either pembrolizumab or nivolumab with ipilimumab for metastatic melanoma.

Libraries were prepared by immunoSEQ multiplex PCR; TCRdb keeps only in-frame clonotypes and omits some of them. The sample comprises more than 1,500 clones, 80% of which are singletons, and over 50% rests with the top ten. Trimming took 0 bases from V and 7 from J, leaving 16 bases between them. CDR3 length: 16 residues. The germline CDR1 and CDR2 sequences are WNHNN and SYGVQD (reference sequence). The time point here: pre-treatment baseline. Blood was drawn before treatment and at week 3 after checkpoint blockade. Apart from two fast progressors, RECIST 1.1 response was judged 12 weeks post-infusion. Patients with prior systemic cancer treatment, concomitant immunosuppressants, or other active malignancies were excluded.

The receptor comes from a human donor with melanoma. Sequencing used blood, obtained from a patient treated with checkpoint blockade. The V gene is TRBV10-1, the J gene TRBJ2-1; D possibly matches TRBD1 or TRBD2 (6 bases each). CDR3 in DNA: TGCGCCAGCAGTGAGTCGTTAGCCCGGGGGCCTAATGAGCAGTTCTTC. Residues: CASSESLARGPNEQFF.